A selection of T cell receptor beta chains follows, all from one sample in a study of blood T cell repertoires in COVID-19. Assay: immunoSEQ multiplex PCR; the TCRdb copy retains only in-frame clones and omits some. The sample contains about 360,000 clones, roughly 80% of which appear only once. Sequenced: peripheral blood. Source of these receptors: a human donor with acute or convalescent COVID-19. The donor label of this sample is uncertain. Each CDR3 is given with its conserved first and last residue. Fields, in order: D gene, V gene, clone size, J gene, CDR3 DNA, CDR3 protein. A D gene is named only where the DNA matches it firmly. Clone size is stated in some rows and not others, as once, few, many or a class when expanded.

-	TRBV3-1/TRBV3-2	-	TRBJ2-7	TGTGCCAGCAGCCGCTGGGGGCCCACCTACGAGCAGTACTTC	CASSRWGPTYEQYF
TRBD1	TRBV6-5	few	TRBJ2-2	TGTGCCAGCAGTTACACTGGGACAGCGAACACCGGGGAGCTGTTTTTT	CASSYTGTANTGELFF
TRBD2	TRBV6-5	-	TRBJ2-4	TGTGCCAGCAGTTCTAGCGGGATTGCCAAAAACATTCAGTACTTC	CASSSSGIAKNIQYF
-	TRBV7-8	-	TRBJ1-2	TGTGCCAGCAGCTGGACAGTACTAAACGGCTACACCTTC	CASSWTVLNGYTF
-	TRBV19	-	TRBJ2-5	TGTGCCAGTAGTATAGATCGTTCGGCAGGGGCCGGGGAGACCCAGTACTTC	CASSIDRSAGAGETQYF
-	TRBV9	-	TRBJ1-1	TGTGCCAGCAGCGCCCACGGGGTTGGGAACACTGAAGCTTTCTTT	CASSAHGVGNTEAFF
TRBD2	TRBV30	-	TRBJ2-5	TGTGCCTGGAGTGTACTAGCGGGGTACCAAGAGACCCAGTACTTC	CAWSVLAGYQETQYF
-	TRBV30	few	TRBJ1-4	TGTGCCTGGAGTAGGACGAGGGGAGGCGAAAAACTGTTTTTT	CAWSRTRGGEKLFF
-	TRBV18	-	TRBJ1-4	TGTGCCAGCTCACCTCGGGAGGGGGAAAAACTGTTTTTT	CASSPREGEKLFF
-	TRBV7-7	-	TRBJ1-1	TGTGCCAGCAGCTTAAACCAGGGATCTGAAGCTTTCTTT	CASSLNQGSEAFF
-	TRBV7-8	few	TRBJ1-3	TGTGCCAGCAGCCTTAGTTTCAGGGGAAGCACCATATATTTT	CASSLSFRGSTIYF
TRBD1	TRBV5-5	-	TRBJ1-1	TGTGCCAGCAGCTTGTCCGCGACAGGGGGAGCTTTCTTT	CASSLSATGGAFF
-	TRBV11-2	-	TRBJ1-2	TGTGCCAGCAGCTTAGGGGCCCGGGACATCGGAGGCTACACCTTC	CASSLGARDIGGYTF
TRBD2	TRBV5-4	-	TRBJ2-1	TGTGCCAGCAGCTTGGGACTAGCGGGGCACAATGAGCAGTTCTTC	CASSLGLAGHNEQFF
TRBD2	TRBV7-8	many	TRBJ2-1	TGTGCCAGCAGCTTAGTTATCTCTACAGTATTAGCGGGAGGGAATAATGAGCAGTTCTTC	CASSLVISTVLAGGNNEQFF
-	TRBV3-1/TRBV3-2	-	TRBJ1-1	TGTGCCAGCAGCCAAGGGGACAAGAAAAAGAACACTGAAGCTTTCTTT	CASSQGDKKKNTEAFF
TRBD2	TRBV5-5	-	TRBJ2-3	TGTGCCAGCAGCTTGGAGCTAGCGGGAGGGCCGGTTACGCAGTATTTT	CASSLELAGGPVTQYF
TRBD2	TRBV4-1	-	TRBJ2-7	TGCGCCAGCAGCCAAGCTCCGGGACTACTATCGGGCGAGCAGTACTTC	CASSQAPGLLSGEQYF
-	TRBV5-6	-	TRBJ1-1	TGTGCCAGCAGCTCTCCGGTCCGCCGGGACAAAAACGGAAATGAAGCTTTCTTT	CASSSPVRRDKNGNEAFF
TRBD2	TRBV7-2	-	TRBJ2-3	TGTGCCAGCAGCTTAATTCTAGGGAGGGCAGATACGCAGTATTTT	CASSLILGRADTQYF
TRBD1	TRBV29-1	once	TRBJ1-3	TGCAGCGTTAAGGACAGGTCTGGAAACACCATATATTTT	CSVKDRSGNTIYF
TRBD1	TRBV5-6	-	TRBJ2-1	TGTGCCAGCAGCCCCGGGGACAGATACAATGAGCAGTTCTTC	CASSPGDRYNEQFF
-	TRBV27	-	TRBJ2-1	TGTGCCAGCAGTTTAGGGCGCCGGGGGTGGCTGTTCTTC	CASSLGRRGWLFF
-	TRBV14	-	TRBJ1-6	TGTGCCAGCAGCCAAGAGTTCCCCTTAAATTCACCCCTCCACTTT	CASSQEFPLNSPLHF
-	TRBV2	-	TRBJ2-3	TGTGCCAGCAGTGAATTGGGCCTGAGCACAGATACGCAGTATTTT	CASSELGLSTDTQYF
-	TRBV5-5	-	TRBJ2-6	TGTGCCAGCAGCTTGTTATCCGGGTCTGGGGCCAACGTCCTGACTTTC	CASSLLSGSGANVLTF
-	TRBV7-8	-	TRBJ2-5	TGTGCCAGCAGCTTATCTACAGGGTATGAGACCCAGTACTTC	CASSLSTGYETQYF
-	TRBV7-9	-	TRBJ2-7	TGTGCCAGCAGCTTAGCGCAGGGGGGCCGGGGCGAGCAGTACTTC	CASSLAQGGRGEQYF
-	TRBV5-6	-	TRBJ1-2	TGTGCCAGCAGCTTGGCAGGCCGGCGGGATGGCTACACCTTC	CASSLAGRRDGYTF
-	TRBV28	-	TRBJ2-2	TGTGCCAGCAGAACGGGGGTGGACTCCGGGGAGCTGTTTTTT	CASRTGVDSGELFF
-	TRBV7-9	-	TRBJ1-1	TGTGCCAGCAGCTTAGAGAGGCGGAACACTGAAGCTTTCTTT	CASSLERRNTEAFF
-	TRBV5-5	-	TRBJ1-2	TGTGCCAGCAGCTTGGATCCGACTTCGTCCCGTGGCTACACCTTC	CASSLDPTSSRGYTF
TRBD2	TRBV4-1	-	TRBJ2-5	TGCGCCAGCAGCCAATTGGGAATAGCGGGAGTGAAGGAGACCCAGTACTTC	CASSQLGIAGVKETQYF
-	TRBV11-2	-	TRBJ1-1	TGTGCCAGCAGCACACGACCTCAGGGGACGTGGGCTTTCTTT	CASSTRPQGTWAFF
TRBD2	TRBV2	-	TRBJ2-1	TGTGCCAGCAGTGAACGCGGTACTAGCGGACACAATGAGCAGTTCTTC	CASSERGTSGHNEQFF
-	TRBV7-2	-	TRBJ1-5	TGTGCCAGCAGCTTAATCGTGGCAAATCAGCCCCAGCATTTT	CASSLIVANQPQHF
TRBD1	TRBV3-1/TRBV3-2	-	TRBJ1-4	TGTGCCAGCAGCCTGCCCGGGACAGGGAATGAAAAACTGTTTTTT	CASSLPGTGNEKLFF
-	TRBV25-1	-	TRBJ1-6	TGTGCCAGCAGTGAACTACAGAAAAATTCACCCCTCCACTTT	CASSELQKNSPLHF
-	TRBV2	-	TRBJ1-4	TGTGCCACGCGGGGGGCAACAACTAATGAAAAACTGTTTTTT	CATRGATTNEKLFF
-	TRBV5-1	-	TRBJ1-2	TGCGCCAGCAGCCGCACCAAAGGGACTGATAACTATGGCTACACCTTC	CASSRTKGTDNYGYTF
-	TRBV5-6	-	TRBJ2-4	TGTGCCAGCAGCCGAACAGGGATCGGAAACATTCAGTACTTC	CASSRTGIGNIQYF
TRBD2	TRBV10-2	-	TRBJ2-3	TGCGCCAGCAGTGATCATGGCGGGGGGGTGCCAGATACGCAGTATTTT	CASSDHGGGVPDTQYF
-	TRBV30	-	TRBJ1-1	TGTGCCTGGAGTGGGGTAGGGGGATACACTGAAGCTTTCTTT	CAWSGVGGYTEAFF
-	TRBV5-5	-	TRBJ1-6	TGTGCCAGCAGCTTGGTTATCGGGGGCTCCTATAATTCACCCCTCCACTTT	CASSLVIGGSYNSPLHF
-	TRBV7-9	-	TRBJ2-6	TGTGCCAGCAGCTTAGCGCAGGGGACACCGAGCTCTGGGGCCAACGTCCTGACTTTC	CASSLAQGTPSSGANVLTF
TRBD1	TRBV28	-	TRBJ1-5	TGTGCCAGCGGGGGACAGTCGAAACAGCCCCAGCATTTT	CASGGQSKQPQHF
-	TRBV7-2	-	TRBJ1-1	TGTGCCAGCTACTCAGCTTTCGGGGGAACTGAAGCTTTCTTT	CASYSAFGGTEAFF
TRBD1	TRBV10-2	-	TRBJ2-3	TGCGCCAGCGGACAGGCGGGAGATACGCAGTATTTT	CASGQAGDTQYF
TRBD2	TRBV4-1	-	TRBJ2-5	TGCGCCAGCAGCCAAGCTGACGGGGGGGCCTGGTACTTC	CASSQADGGAWYF
-	TRBV6-2/TRBV6-3	-	TRBJ2-5	TGTGCCAGCAGCCCCAGGTTTGTGACCCAGTACTTC	CASSPRFVTQYF
-	TRBV2	-	TRBJ2-2	TGTGCCAGCACTAAGGGGGCCGGGGAGCTGTTTTTT	CASTKGAGELFF
-	TRBV19	-	TRBJ1-1	TGTGCCAGTAGTATCTTTATCAGGGGAGAAGCTTTCTTT	CASSIFIRGEAFF
TRBD1	TRBV30	-	TRBJ1-6	TGTGCCTGTAGAACAGGGGCGAGCTCCTATAATTCACCCCTCCACTTT	CACRTGASSYNSPLHF
-	TRBV2	once	TRBJ1-1	TGTGCCAGCAGCCAGACAGGAGAGAACACTGAAGCTTTCTTT	CASSQTGENTEAFF
-	TRBV5-4	-	TRBJ2-3	TGTGCCAGCAGCTTGTCCTACGTTAGCACAGATACGCAGTATTTT	CASSLSYVSTDTQYF
TRBD2	TRBV27	-	TRBJ2-1	TGTGCCAGCAGACTCGGGACTAGCGGGAGGTTGAATGAGCAGTTCTTC	CASRLGTSGRLNEQFF
TRBD2	TRBV18	-	TRBJ2-1	TGTGCCAGCTCACCTTCCGGGACTAGGTCTACCAATGAGCAGTTCTTC	CASSPSGTRSTNEQFF
-	TRBV28	once	TRBJ1-2	TGTGCCAGCAGCCTAGGGGGTCAGGGGAAAGTGGTTGGCTACACCTTC	CASSLGGQGKVVGYTF
TRBD2	TRBV20-1	-	TRBJ2-3	TGCAGTGCTAGTACATGGGCGGGAGCGACAGATACGCAGTATTTT	CSASTWAGATDTQYF